Listed below are T cell receptor beta chains from one sample, sequenced in a study of human T cells and chemical hapten exposure. TCRdb re-analysed the RACE reads in MiXCR, keeping a single row per CDR3 protein. The table includes about 190,000 distinct CDR3 sequences, roughly a quarter detected once. The sequencing used whole blood, collected in connection with sensitization to the hapten diphenylcyclopropenone (DPC). These receptors all come from a woman in her 40s with alopecia areata. Some clones in this sample may be carry-over from other donors' samples. Both conserved end residues are part of each CDR3. A D gene is named only where the DNA matches it firmly. For some rows the clone size is stated as once, few or many, or as a class when expanded; others skip it.

j_call: TRBJ2-7
v_call: TRBV20-1
clone_size: NA
d_call: TRBD2
cdr3_aa: CSASGLAGQGGEQYF
cdr3_nt: TGCAGTGCTTCGGGACTAGCGGGGCAGGGGGGGGAGCAGTACTTC

j_call: TRBJ2-7
v_call: TRBV21-1
clone_size: few
d_call: NA
cdr3_aa: CASSKARPSGSSYEQYF
cdr3_nt: TGTGCCAGCAGCAAAGCTCGGCCTAGCGGGAGTTCATACGAGCAGTACTTC

j_call: TRBJ2-5
v_call: TRBV10-2
clone_size: many
d_call: NA
cdr3_aa: CASSLRQTQETQYF
cdr3_nt: TGCGCCAGCAGCCTAAGACAAACCCAAGAGACCCAGTACTTC

j_call: TRBJ1-2
v_call: TRBV20-1
clone_size: NA
d_call: TRBD1
cdr3_aa: CSAWDRSSYGYTF
cdr3_nt: TGCAGTGCTTGGGACAGATCCTCCTATGGCTACACCTTC

j_call: TRBJ1-4
v_call: TRBV2
clone_size: NA
d_call: TRBD1
cdr3_aa: CASRKGTGGEKLFF
cdr3_nt: TGTGCCAGCAGGAAGGGGACAGGAGGAGAAAAACTGTTTTTT

j_call: TRBJ1-3
v_call: TRBV6-5
clone_size: NA
d_call: NA
cdr3_aa: CASSSPGGNTIYF
cdr3_nt: TGTGCCAGCAGTTCCCCCGGTGGAAACACCATATATTTT

j_call: TRBJ1-4
v_call: TRBV28
clone_size: few
d_call: TRBD1
cdr3_aa: CASREGTGRNEKLFF
cdr3_nt: TGTGCCAGCAGAGAGGGGACAGGGCGTAATGAAAAACTGTTTTTT

j_call: TRBJ2-7
v_call: TRBV5-6
clone_size: few
d_call: NA
cdr3_aa: CASSDTGTYEQYF
cdr3_nt: TGTGCCAGCAGCGATACAGGGACCTACGAGCAGTACTTC

j_call: TRBJ2-1
v_call: TRBV7-8
clone_size: NA
d_call: TRBD2
cdr3_aa: CASSAPRTSGTYEQFF
cdr3_nt: TGTGCCAGCAGCGCCCCCCGGACTAGCGGGACATATGAGCAGTTCTTC

j_call: TRBJ2-2
v_call: TRBV4-2
clone_size: NA
d_call: NA
cdr3_aa: CASSQDLLQGPGELFF
cdr3_nt: TGTGCCAGCAGCCAAGATCTGCTCCAAGGGCCCGGGGAGCTGTTTTTT

j_call: TRBJ1-1
v_call: TRBV29-1
clone_size: once
d_call: NA
cdr3_aa: CSVGRGGGTEAFF
cdr3_nt: TGCAGCGTTGGGAGGGGGGGTGGCACTGAAGCTTTCTTT

j_call: TRBJ2-3
v_call: TRBV20-1
clone_size: few
d_call: NA
cdr3_aa: CSARYRGTDTQYF
cdr3_nt: TGCAGTGCTAGGTACAGGGGCACAGATACGCAGTATTTT

j_call: TRBJ2-5
v_call: TRBV7-9
clone_size: NA
d_call: NA
cdr3_aa: CASSLEWDWEETQYF
cdr3_nt: TGTGCCAGCAGCTTAGAGTGGGACTGGGAAGAGACCCAGTACTTC

j_call: TRBJ2-1
v_call: TRBV29-1
clone_size: NA
d_call: TRBD2
cdr3_aa: CSVPENSGRALNEQFF
cdr3_nt: TGCAGCGTTCCCGAAAATAGCGGGAGGGCCCTCAATGAGCAGTTCTTC

j_call: TRBJ2-1
v_call: TRBV4-3
clone_size: many
d_call: NA
cdr3_aa: CASSQEPGSYNEQFF
cdr3_nt: TGCGCCAGCAGCCAAGAGCCAGGCTCCTACAATGAGCAGTTCTTC

j_call: TRBJ2-7
v_call: TRBV4-2
clone_size: few
d_call: TRBD2
cdr3_aa: CASSLGRDSAYEQYF
cdr3_nt: TGTGCCAGCAGCCTAGGGAGGGACTCCGCCTACGAGCAGTACTTC

j_call: TRBJ2-5
v_call: TRBV20-1
clone_size: few
d_call: TRBD2
cdr3_aa: CSASSGGGRETQYF
cdr3_nt: TGCAGTGCTTCTAGCGGGGGGGGTCGGGAGACCCAGTACTTC

j_call: TRBJ2-6
v_call: TRBV7-9
clone_size: NA
d_call: NA
cdr3_aa: CASSKVGSGANVLTF
cdr3_nt: TGTGCCAGCAGCAAGGTTGGCTCTGGGGCCAACGTCCTGACTTTC

j_call: TRBJ1-2
v_call: TRBV10-3
clone_size: few
d_call: TRBD1
cdr3_aa: CAISTTPGQEHGYTF
cdr3_nt: TGTGCCATCAGTACTACACCGGGACAGGAACATGGCTACACCTTC

j_call: TRBJ2-7
v_call: TRBV28
clone_size: NA
d_call: TRBD1
cdr3_aa: CASSYSDRAEQYF
cdr3_nt: TGTGCCAGCAGTTACTCGGACAGGGCCGAGCAGTACTTC

j_call: TRBJ2-1
v_call: TRBV20-1
clone_size: NA
d_call: TRBD2
cdr3_aa: CSAPLAGAQNEQFF
cdr3_nt: TGCAGTGCTCCACTAGCGGGAGCCCAAAATGAGCAGTTCTTC

j_call: TRBJ2-1
v_call: TRBV20-1
clone_size: NA
d_call: NA
cdr3_aa: CSAPPRNNNEQFF
cdr3_nt: TGCAGTGCCCCCCCAAGGAATAACAATGAGCAGTTCTTC

j_call: TRBJ2-1
v_call: TRBV6-2/TRBV6-3
clone_size: once
d_call: TRBD1
cdr3_aa: CASRGQGDYNEQFF
cdr3_nt: TGTGCCAGCAGGGGACAGGGGGATTACAATGAGCAGTTCTTC

j_call: TRBJ2-1
v_call: TRBV4-2
clone_size: NA
d_call: TRBD2
cdr3_aa: CASSGSGSLNEQFF
cdr3_nt: TGTGCCAGCAGCGGAAGCGGGAGTCTCAATGAGCAGTTCTTC

j_call: TRBJ2-5
v_call: TRBV7-3
clone_size: NA
d_call: NA
cdr3_aa: CASSLTGTAGGETQYF
cdr3_nt: TGTGCCAGCAGCTTAACCGGCACGGCAGGCGGAGAGACCCAGTACTTC

j_call: TRBJ2-7
v_call: TRBV20-1
clone_size: NA
d_call: NA
cdr3_aa: CSARPPYEQYF
cdr3_nt: TGCAGTGCTAGACCCCCGTACGAGCAGTACTTC

j_call: TRBJ2-2
v_call: TRBV9
clone_size: NA
d_call: NA
cdr3_aa: CASSVAGTNTGELFF
cdr3_nt: TGTGCCAGCAGCGTAGCCGGGACAAACACCGGGGAGCTGTTTTTT

j_call: TRBJ2-3
v_call: TRBV2
clone_size: few
d_call: NA
cdr3_aa: CASSDSTSTDTQYF
cdr3_nt: TGTGCCAGCAGTGACTCTACGAGCACAGATACGCAGTATTTT

j_call: TRBJ1-5
v_call: TRBV10-3
clone_size: NA
d_call: NA
cdr3_aa: CAISESGGSNQPQHF
cdr3_nt: TGTGCCATCAGTGAGTCGGGGGGTAGCAATCAGCCCCAGCATTTT

j_call: TRBJ1-2
v_call: TRBV29-1
clone_size: NA
d_call: TRBD1
cdr3_aa: CSVDQGVHGYTF
cdr3_nt: TGCAGCGTTGATCAGGGGGTTCATGGCTACACCTTC

j_call: TRBJ2-5
v_call: TRBV4-3
clone_size: many
d_call: TRBD2
cdr3_aa: CASSQDGRVGTQYF
cdr3_nt: TGCGCCAGCAGCCAAGACGGGAGGGTCGGGACCCAGTACTTC

j_call: TRBJ1-1
v_call: TRBV10-3
clone_size: NA
d_call: NA
cdr3_aa: CAISESGNEAFF
cdr3_nt: TGTGCCATCAGTGAGTCGGGGAACGAAGCTTTCTTT

j_call: TRBJ1-5
v_call: TRBV7-9
clone_size: NA
d_call: NA
cdr3_aa: CASSLRAQEPQHF
cdr3_nt: TGTGCCAGCAGCTTACGGGCGCAGGAGCCCCAGCATTTT

j_call: TRBJ1-1
v_call: TRBV29-1
clone_size: NA
d_call: TRBD1
cdr3_aa: CSVEGDRGRGTFF
cdr3_nt: TGCAGCGTTGAAGGGGACAGGGGGCGCGGGACTTTCTTT

j_call: TRBJ2-1
v_call: TRBV20-1
clone_size: many
d_call: TRBD2
cdr3_aa: CSARDETSGRRNEQFF
cdr3_nt: TGCAGTGCTAGAGACGAGACTAGCGGGAGACGAAATGAGCAGTTCTTC

j_call: TRBJ2-7
v_call: TRBV28
clone_size: NA
d_call: TRBD1
cdr3_aa: CASSSTGIIYEQYF
cdr3_nt: TGTGCCAGCAGCTCGACAGGGATAATCTACGAGCAGTACTTC

j_call: TRBJ1-2
v_call: TRBV12-3/TRBV12-4
clone_size: NA
d_call: TRBD1
cdr3_aa: CASSLSDRGYGYTF
cdr3_nt: TGTGCCAGCAGTTTAAGTGACAGGGGCTATGGCTACACCTTC

j_call: TRBJ2-7
v_call: TRBV28
clone_size: few
d_call: NA
cdr3_aa: CASSLSGPIYEQYF
cdr3_nt: TGTGCCAGCAGTTTATCGGGACCCATCTACGAGCAGTACTTC

j_call: TRBJ1-2
v_call: TRBV7-2
clone_size: NA
d_call: NA
cdr3_aa: CASSTRTQPNYGYTF
cdr3_nt: TGTGCCAGCAGCACCCGGACCCAGCCCAACTATGGCTACACCTTC

j_call: TRBJ2-1
v_call: TRBV11-2
clone_size: NA
d_call: TRBD2
cdr3_aa: CASRGLAGWNEQFF
cdr3_nt: TGTGCCAGCAGGGGACTAGCGGGTTGGAATGAGCAGTTCTTC

j_call: TRBJ1-2
v_call: TRBV6-2/TRBV6-3
clone_size: few
d_call: NA
cdr3_aa: CASSYRQPFRYGYTF
cdr3_nt: TGTGCCAGCAGTTACAGACAGCCGTTTCGCTATGGCTACACCTTC

j_call: TRBJ1-1
v_call: TRBV29-1
clone_size: NA
d_call: NA
cdr3_aa: CSARRNMNTEAFF
cdr3_nt: TGCAGCGCACGACGGAACATGAACACTGAAGCTTTCTTT